This T cell receptor (beta chain) is from a study of CD8 T cells in ankylosing spondylitis. Trimming left V 3 bases short and J 13 bases short, with 20 bases between. This CDR3 contains 13 residues. The germline V gene has CDR1 SGHRS and CDR2 YFSETQ. TCRdb processed the 5' RACE reads anew with MiXCR; each CDR3 protein has one entry. The top ten hold about 0.6% of the sample, which has approximately 250,000 distinct CDR3 sequences, roughly a quarter seen once. The rearrangement links TRBV5-1 to TRBJ2-7, with D unclear. The source is a male donor with ankylosing spondylitis or in good health (not recorded which). The sequencing input was blood, either unsorted or a sorted T cell fraction (not recorded which). This CDR3 reads CASSSDLMTEKYF. Written as DNA, the CDR3 is TGCGCCAGCAGCTCTGACCTAATGACGGAGAAATACTTC.